The source of this TCR beta chain is a study of T-cell reconstitution after alpha-beta-depleted transplantation in children. Germline CDR1 is SGHTA and CDR2 is FQGTGA. V shed 4 bases and J 5 bases; nucleotides not matched to a gene: 5. This CDR3 is built from 13 residues. The authors prepared the TCRbeta library with unique molecular identifiers. MiXCR was run by TCRdb on the PCR reads, yielding one entry per CDR3 protein. The table has about half a million distinct CDR3 sequences, under 15% seen once. The TCR sequence derives from a human donor who donated a stem cell graft to a child with combined immunodeficiency. The V and J genes are TRBV7-3 and TRBJ2-7; 7 bases fit TRBD2. Sequencing was performed on PBMCs from the stem cell graft donor, taken from the stem cell graft. CDR3 in amino acids: CASSSGRGDEQYF. In DNA form, the CDR3 reads TGTGCCAGCAGCTCTGGACGGGGGGACGAGCAGTACTTC.